Listed below are T cell receptor beta chains from one sample, sequenced in a study of CD8+CD57+ T cells in acquired aplastic anemia. Using its own MiXCR run on the reads, TCRdb lists one record per CDR3 protein. The table includes about 58,000 distinct CDR3 sequences, 55% to 70% detected once. The sample taken for sequencing was sorted CD4+, CD8+, or CD8+CD57+ T cells (not recorded which) from PBMCs. These receptors all stem from a human donor with aplastic anemia. CDR3s include the opening cysteine and the closing phenylalanine or tryptophan. The D gene is left open where the match is weak. A clone size is listed for some rows: how often the clone was seen (once, few, many), or a class if it is expanded.

V	D	J	size	DNA	CDR3
TRBV24-1	NA	TRBJ2-1	medium-sized	TGTGCCACCAGTGATTTGGGGAGAGATGAGCAGTTCTTC	CATSDLGRDEQFF
TRBV6-5	NA	TRBJ2-3	many	TGTGCCAGCAGCTTCAAGGGAACCGATACGCAGTATTTT	CASSFKGTDTQYF
TRBV7-6	TRBD2	TRBJ2-3	few	TGTGCCAGCAGCTTCAGCGGGAGTGATACGCAGTATTTT	CASSFSGSDTQYF
TRBV28	TRBD1	TRBJ1-6	many	TGTGCCAGCAGTGCTCACGGACAGGGAGATTCACCCCTCCACTTT	CASSAHGQGDSPLHF
TRBV11-1	NA	TRBJ2-5	NA	TGTGCCAGCAGCTTAGTAGGTGAGGAGACCCAGTACTTC	CASSLVGEETQYF
TRBV25-1	TRBD2	TRBJ2-1	NA	TGTGCCAGCAGTGGAACCGGGACTAGCGGATCTAATGAGCAGTTCTTC	CASSGTGTSGSNEQFF
TRBV5-1	NA	TRBJ1-2	NA	TGCGCCAGCAGCAGGCAGGGATCCGAGGGCTACACCTTC	CASSRQGSEGYTF
TRBV4-2	NA	TRBJ1-1	many	TGTGCCAGCAGTCTTCAGAGCGCTGAAGCTTTCTTT	CASSLQSAEAFF
TRBV2	NA	TRBJ1-2	NA	TGTGCCAGCGGGCAGGACTATGGCTACACCTTC	CASGQDYGYTF
TRBV3-1	TRBD1	TRBJ2-5	few	TGTGCCAGCAGCCGCGACAGGGGCCAAGAGACCCAGTACTTC	CASSRDRGQETQYF
TRBV7-2	NA	TRBJ1-2	NA	TGTGCCAGCACCCAGACAAGGCTTGGCTACACCTTC	CASTQTRLGYTF
TRBV2	TRBD1	TRBJ1-2	NA	TGTGCCAGCAGTTTCGACAGGGTGGAGGGCTACACCTTC	CASSFDRVEGYTF
TRBV6-2/TRBV6-3	NA	TRBJ2-7	many	TGTGCCAGCAGTTACATATTAGGGTACGAGCAGTACTTC	CASSYILGYEQYF
TRBV7-2	NA	TRBJ2-5	NA	TGTGCCAGCAACGGACAGCCCCAAGAGACCCAGTACTTC	CASNGQPQETQYF
TRBV10-2	NA	TRBJ2-7	NA	TGCGCCAGCAGTGAGAGCGTCGTTTCCTACGAGCAGTACTTC	CASSESVVSYEQYF
TRBV25-1	TRBD1	TRBJ2-7	medium-sized	TGTGCCAGCCTGGGACAGGGGGGAGCCTACGAGCAGTACTTC	CASLGQGGAYEQYF
TRBV7-6	NA	TRBJ1-5	NA	TGTGCCAGCAGCTTAGCTTCGGGGGAGAATCAGCCCCAGCATTTT	CASSLASGENQPQHF
TRBV24-1	NA	TRBJ1-2	NA	TGTGCCACCAGTGATTTTGGGGCAGACTATGGCTACACCTTC	CATSDFGADYGYTF
TRBV25-1	NA	TRBJ2-2	NA	TGTGCCAGCAGCCTGGCAGGGTGGACCGGGGAGCTGTTTTTT	CASSLAGWTGELFF
TRBV12-3/TRBV12-4	NA	TRBJ2-7	NA	TGTGCCCGCAGTTTAGGTGGGGGGCCATCCTACGGGCAGTACTTC	CARSLGGGPSYGQYF
TRBV29-1	TRBD2	TRBJ2-3	NA	TGCAGCTCTACGGGGGGGATCACAGATACGCAGTATTTT	CSSTGGITDTQYF
TRBV5-6	NA	TRBJ1-1	many	TGTGCCAGCAGCTTTCGATCCCCTGAAGCTTTCTTT	CASSFRSPEAFF
TRBV5-1	NA	TRBJ1-1	many	TGCGCCAGCAGAGGGAAGGGGGGAGGAGTTGCTTTCTTT	CASRGKGGGVAFF
TRBV2	NA	TRBJ1-4	NA	TGTGCCAGCAGTGGGTGGGCAGGGGTGAGCGAAAAACTGTTTTTT	CASSGWAGVSEKLFF
TRBV9	TRBD1	TRBJ2-7	NA	TGTGCCAGCAGCCCCCGGACAGGAGCCTACGAGCAGTACTTC	CASSPRTGAYEQYF
TRBV7-2	NA	TRBJ1-6	NA	TGTGCCAGCAGCTTAAAACCGGAGTCACCCCTCCACTTT	CASSLKPESPLHF
TRBV15	NA	TRBJ2-1	NA	TGTGCCACCAGTAAACGGGGTCCCTTAGGCTCCTACAATGAGCAGTTCTTC	CATSKRGPLGSYNEQFF
TRBV19	NA	TRBJ2-3	NA	TGTGCCAGTAGCCCACTTAATCCGAGGGTTGGAGATACGCAGTATTTT	CASSPLNPRVGDTQYF
TRBV2	TRBD1	TRBJ1-2	medium-sized	TGTGCCAGTCGGGACAGCTACTATGGCTACACCTTC	CASRDSYYGYTF
TRBV24-1	TRBD1	TRBJ1-2	NA	TGTGCCACCAGTGATCCAGGACAGGGCACGAGGTACACCTTC	CATSDPGQGTRYTF
TRBV9	TRBD1	TRBJ2-7	NA	TGTGCCAGCAGTGACCGGACAGGGTGGGAGCAGTACTTC	CASSDRTGWEQYF
TRBV24-1	NA	TRBJ1-5	medium-sized	TGTGCCACCAGTGACACCGGGGCCGGAGGCAATCAGCCCCAGCATTTT	CATSDTGAGGNQPQHF
TRBV6-1	TRBD2	TRBJ2-2	once	TGTGCCAGCAGTGAAAGCGGGGGGGGGAACACCGGGGAGCCGTTTTTT	CASSESGGGNTGEPFF
TRBV4-3	NA	TRBJ1-1	many	TGCGCCAGCAGCCAAAAGTTAGAGAACACTGAAGCTTTCTTT	CASSQKLENTEAFF
TRBV7-6	NA	TRBJ2-1	few	TGTGCCAGCAGCTTAGGCGTAAGTGTTGAGCAGTTCTTC	CASSLGVSVEQFF
TRBV4-3	NA	TRBJ2-1	few	TGCGCCAGCAGCCAAGATGGGGCTGTAGGGAATGAGCAGTTCTTC	CASSQDGAVGNEQFF
TRBV29-1	NA	TRBJ2-3	many	TGCAGCGCCGCCGGGGGTGGGGAAACTAGCACAGATACGCAGTATTTT	CSAAGGGETSTDTQYF
TRBV10-3	NA	TRBJ1-4	NA	TGTGCCATCAGAGATACGGGATCGGGTAATGAAAAACTGTTTTTT	CAIRDTGSGNEKLFF
TRBV9	NA	TRBJ1-1	NA	TGTGCCAGCAGCGTAGCTGGTAGGAACACTGAAGCTTTCTTT	CASSVAGRNTEAFF
TRBV5-5	NA	TRBJ1-6	many	TGTGCCAGCAGCTTGGGGCAGGGAGTCTCACCCCTCCACTTT	CASSLGQGVSPLHF
TRBV7-4	NA	TRBJ1-3	NA	TGTGCCAGCAGCCCAAGCATGGCCGGAAACACCATATATTTT	CASSPSMAGNTIYF
TRBV19	NA	TRBJ1-2	NA	TGTGCCAGTACTCTTCATGCAGACAGAAACTATGGCTACACCTTC	CASTLHADRNYGYTF
TRBV29-1	NA	TRBJ2-1	medium-sized	TGCAGCGTTGAACCGGAATACAATGAGCAGTTCTTC	CSVEPEYNEQFF
TRBV20-1	NA	TRBJ2-1	NA	TGCAGTGCTCCGGGACAAGCGTACAATGAGCAGTTCTTC	CSAPGQAYNEQFF
TRBV10-3	TRBD2	TRBJ2-1	NA	TGTGCCATCCAGGGCGGGGGGCCACACAATGAGCAGTTCTTC	CAIQGGGPHNEQFF
TRBV6-1	TRBD1	TRBJ1-1	many	TGTGCCAGCAATGCAGGGGGCCCTGAAGCTTTCTTT	CASNAGGPEAFF
TRBV14	NA	TRBJ2-7	medium-sized	TGTGCCAGCAGCCCTGGTGCTTACGAGCAGTACTTC	CASSPGAYEQYF
TRBV6-4	TRBD2	TRBJ2-2	once	TGTGCCAGCAGTCCCGGGACTAGCGATGCCGGGGAGCTGTTTTTT	CASSPGTSDAGELFF
TRBV24-1	TRBD1	TRBJ1-5	NA	TGTGCCACCAGTGATCTAATCAGGGGGAGGCAGCCCCAGCATTTT	CATSDLIRGRQPQHF
TRBV25-1	TRBD2	TRBJ2-1	few	TGTGCCAGCAGTGATTCGACTAGCCACTACAATGAGCAGTTCTTC	CASSDSTSHYNEQFF
TRBV9	NA	TRBJ2-2	many	TGTGCCAGCAGCGTAAGTGGGACCGGGGAGCTGTTTTTT	CASSVSGTGELFF
TRBV20-1	NA	TRBJ2-7	NA	TGCAGTGCTAGAGATCTTGGGGGGAGGAGCACCGTCTACGAGCAGTACTTC	CSARDLGGRSTVYEQYF
TRBV2	NA	TRBJ1-1	medium-sized	TGTGCCAGCAGTGAGGGGATCACTGAAGCTTTCTTT	CASSEGITEAFF
TRBV9	NA	TRBJ2-1	many	TGTGCCAGCAGCGCGGGGGGCTCTCCGCCGGAGCAGTTCTTC	CASSAGGSPPEQFF
TRBV20-1	NA	TRBJ1-2	NA	TGCAGTGCTAGAGTGGACGGGACGGAAGCTCTTAGAAACTATGGCTACACCTTC	CSARVDGTEALRNYGYTF